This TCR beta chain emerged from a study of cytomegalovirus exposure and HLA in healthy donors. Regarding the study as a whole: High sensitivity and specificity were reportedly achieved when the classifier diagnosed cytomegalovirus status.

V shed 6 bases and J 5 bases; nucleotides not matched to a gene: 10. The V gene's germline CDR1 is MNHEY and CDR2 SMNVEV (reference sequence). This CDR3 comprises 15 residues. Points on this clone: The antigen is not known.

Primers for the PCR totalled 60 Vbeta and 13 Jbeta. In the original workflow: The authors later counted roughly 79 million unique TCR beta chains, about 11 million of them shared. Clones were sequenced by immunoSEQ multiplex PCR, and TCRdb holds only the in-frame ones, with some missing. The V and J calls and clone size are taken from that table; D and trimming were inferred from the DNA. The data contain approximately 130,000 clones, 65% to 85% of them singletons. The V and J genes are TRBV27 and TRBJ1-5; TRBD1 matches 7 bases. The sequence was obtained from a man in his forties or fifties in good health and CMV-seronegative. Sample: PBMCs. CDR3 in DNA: TGTGCCAGCAGCTCACACCGGGACAGAGATCAGCCCCAGCATTTT. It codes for CASSSHRDRDQPQHF.